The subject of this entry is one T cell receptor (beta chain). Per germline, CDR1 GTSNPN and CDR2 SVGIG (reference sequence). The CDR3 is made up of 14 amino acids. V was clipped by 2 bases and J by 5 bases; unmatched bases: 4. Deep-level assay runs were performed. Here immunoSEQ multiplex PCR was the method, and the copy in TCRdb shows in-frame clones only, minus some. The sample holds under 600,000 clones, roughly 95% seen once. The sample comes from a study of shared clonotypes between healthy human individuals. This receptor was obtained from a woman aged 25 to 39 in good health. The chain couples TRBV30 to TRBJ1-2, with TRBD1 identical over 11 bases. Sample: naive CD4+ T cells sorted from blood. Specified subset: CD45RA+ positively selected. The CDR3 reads CAWSKGQGAYGYTF. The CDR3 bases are TGTGCCTGGAGTAAAGGACAGGGGGCGTATGGCTACACCTTC.